The clone carrying this T cell receptor (beta chain) was counted once. J lost 4 bases, V lost 2 bases, and 16 bases had no gene match. CDR1 is MDHEN, CDR2 SYDVKM, per germline. The CDR3 length is 18 residues. The sample is drawn from a study of tumor T cells in aggressive B-cell lymphoma. The data were produced by immunoSEQ multiplex PCR, yet TCRdb's version contains in-frame clones alone and is incomplete. The profile shows approximately 12,000 clones, approximately 90% of them singletons. The chain joins TRBV28 to TRBJ2-7; 8 bases map to TRBD1. The material sequenced was tumor tissue. The sequence came from an adult with diffuse large B cell lymphoma. The CDR3 DNA is TGTGCCAGCAGTTTAACCCTAAAGGACAGGGCTGGGGAGTACGAGCAGTACTTC. Its protein is CASSLTLKDRAGEYEQYF.